The rows below give T cell receptor beta chains drawn from one sample of a study of T cell responses to AZD1222 COVID-19 vaccine. Data came from immunoSEQ multiplex PCR; TCRdb stores just in-frame clones and leaves some out. The repertoire holds 180,000 or so clones, with 85% to 90% as singletons. The sequenced sample was peripheral blood, obtained on day 0 of AZD1222 vaccination. The source of these receptors is an adult in good health. Each CDR3 is given with its conserved first and last residue. The order of the fields is V gene, CDR3 protein.

v_call: TRBV10-3; cdr3_aa: CAITPGQGNTGELFF
v_call: TRBV18; cdr3_aa: CASSPGGRGGYGYTF
v_call: TRBV28; cdr3_aa: CASSGPNTEAFF
v_call: TRBV19; cdr3_aa: CASSMGPGNYGYTF
v_call: TRBV6-4; cdr3_aa: CASSVRTGLHTYEQYF
v_call: TRBV28; cdr3_aa: CASSPRLIRDRGRIGYGYTF
v_call: TRBV6-5; cdr3_aa: CASSYGDPYEQYF
v_call: TRBV5-1; cdr3_aa: CASSLVSYEQYF
v_call: TRBV6-5; cdr3_aa: CASSYTGQGRRTEAFF
v_call: TRBV5-5; cdr3_aa: CASSLGGSAGGGNQPQHF
v_call: TRBV3-1/TRBV3-2; cdr3_aa: CASSLTGAFGSPLHF
v_call: TRBV7-3; cdr3_aa: CASSFSHMNTEAFF
v_call: TRBV7-2; cdr3_aa: CASSLLALGAYEQYF
v_call: TRBV5-1; cdr3_aa: CASRRGAGGPDGQTGELFF
v_call: TRBV5-1; cdr3_aa: CASSLGQDNSPLHF
v_call: TRBV7-6; cdr3_aa: CASSRNPSDTQYF
v_call: TRBV19; cdr3_aa: CASSDQTGGLETQYF
v_call: TRBV7-7; cdr3_aa: CASSFGGGDTQYF
v_call: TRBV6-2/TRBV6-3; cdr3_aa: CASSSRTSGTYEQYF
v_call: TRBV7-8; cdr3_aa: CASSFIQSMSYNEQFF
v_call: TRBV6-5; cdr3_aa: CASSQRRKETQYF
v_call: TRBV7-3; cdr3_aa: CASSPGVQETQYF
v_call: TRBV6-2/TRBV6-3; cdr3_aa: CASSTTTNTEAFF
v_call: TRBV2; cdr3_aa: CASDAGNQPQHF
v_call: TRBV19; cdr3_aa: CASRLAGGPYEQYF
v_call: TRBV18; cdr3_aa: CASSPRTGSKDPQYF
v_call: TRBV19; cdr3_aa: CASSPYPGPEEQFF
v_call: TRBV6-5; cdr3_aa: CASSTRLAGYTF